This TCR beta chain was sequenced during a study of T cell responses to AZD1222 COVID-19 vaccine. The wider study: Some second doses came at about 4 weeks and others at about 12 weeks; these were pooled. Notes on the study in general: Two AZD1222 administrations were followed by greater Spike-specific TCR breadth and depth. It should be noted that donors were predominantly white British and more often female, and clonal diversity was possibly underestimated.

This clone was detected a few times. Antigen: not known. Trimming left V 3 bases short and J 3 bases short, with 17 bases between. The CDR3 spans 16 residues. Looked up from germline, CDR1 is KGHSH and CDR2 is LQKENI. The data were produced by immunoSEQ multiplex PCR, yet TCRdb's version contains in-frame clones alone and is incomplete. The sample records about 85,000 clones, roughly nine tenths being singletons. Material: peripheral blood, obtained on day 0 of AZD1222 vaccination. The sequence derives from an adult in good health. The gene calls are TRBV18 and TRBJ1-1; possible D gene TRBD1, 6 bases. CDR3 DNA: TGTGCCAGCTCACCGCACCGTGGGGGGCAGGACACTGAAGCTTTCTTT. Translation: CASSPHRGGQDTEAFF. The full variable domain, its missing parts supplied by reference TRBV18 and TRBJ1-1, is NAGVMQNPRHLVRRRGQEARLRCSPMKGHSHVYWYRQLPEEGLKFMVYLQKENIIDESGMPKERFSAEFPKEGPSILRIQQVVRGDSAAYFCASSPHRGGQDTEAFFGQGTRLTVV.